This T cell receptor beta chain originates from a study of vaccination effects on CD4 cells after COVID-19. The CDR3 is 14 residues long. Germline V gene sequence: CDR1 MGHRA, CDR2 YSYEKL. V lost 5 bases, J lost 7 bases, and 12 bases lay in between. This clone showed up just a few times. Its antigen is currently unknown. Only in-frame clones appear in the TCRdb table, and some are missing; sequencing was by immunoSEQ multiplex PCR. The table shows nearly 30,000 clones, with around 85% occurring only once. Expansion with viral peptide pools was applied to antigen-specific CD4+ T cells by the ViraFEST assay prior to sequencing. Subsequent to 10 days of culture, CD4+ T cells were isolated. BNT162b2 vaccine or mRNA-1273 vaccine was given to participants in two doses.

The sample consisted of CD4+ T cells from PBMCs cultured with SARS-CoV-2 spike peptides, taken after COVID-19 vaccination. This chain joins TRBV4-1 and TRBJ1-6, with a tentative D call TRBD1 (5 bases). The sequence came from a human donor who received a COVID-19 vaccine. Some clones in this sample may be carry-over from other donors' samples. The CDR3 sequence is CASSDSIVNSPLHF. CDR3 DNA: TGCGCCAGCAGCGACAGCATCGTGAATTCACCCCTCCACTTT.